The entry that follows covers one T cell receptor beta chain sequence. Its antigen is still unknown. CDR1 and CDR2 from the germline V gene are MNHNY and SVGAGI (reference sequence). V shed 2 bases, J shed 7 bases, and the junction held 12 bases outside the gene matches. There are 16 residues in the CDR3. This specimen comes from a study of OX40 agonist ivuxolimab in advanced cancers. Whole-study context: There were three patients with partial responses, one having hepatocellular carcinoma and two cutaneous melanoma.

Study outcomes and limitations: The average count of expanded clones was higher among CD8+ T cells than among CD4+.

Clones were sequenced by immunoSEQ multiplex PCR, and TCRdb holds only the in-frame ones, with some missing. The data contain 55,000 to 65,000 clones, about 87% of them singletons. The sequence was obtained from an adult with an advanced solid tumor such as melanoma, head and neck, liver or kidney cancer. The sequencing here drew on CD4+ or CD8+ T cells sorted from blood, taken in a trial of the OX40 agonist ivuxolimab. The chain recombines TRBV6-6 with TRBJ2-5; TRBD1 agrees at 8 bases. The DNA of the CDR3 is TGTGCCAGCAGTTACAAGGCAGGGGGCCCGAGAGGGACCCAGTACTTC. Its protein is CASSYKAGGPRGTQYF.